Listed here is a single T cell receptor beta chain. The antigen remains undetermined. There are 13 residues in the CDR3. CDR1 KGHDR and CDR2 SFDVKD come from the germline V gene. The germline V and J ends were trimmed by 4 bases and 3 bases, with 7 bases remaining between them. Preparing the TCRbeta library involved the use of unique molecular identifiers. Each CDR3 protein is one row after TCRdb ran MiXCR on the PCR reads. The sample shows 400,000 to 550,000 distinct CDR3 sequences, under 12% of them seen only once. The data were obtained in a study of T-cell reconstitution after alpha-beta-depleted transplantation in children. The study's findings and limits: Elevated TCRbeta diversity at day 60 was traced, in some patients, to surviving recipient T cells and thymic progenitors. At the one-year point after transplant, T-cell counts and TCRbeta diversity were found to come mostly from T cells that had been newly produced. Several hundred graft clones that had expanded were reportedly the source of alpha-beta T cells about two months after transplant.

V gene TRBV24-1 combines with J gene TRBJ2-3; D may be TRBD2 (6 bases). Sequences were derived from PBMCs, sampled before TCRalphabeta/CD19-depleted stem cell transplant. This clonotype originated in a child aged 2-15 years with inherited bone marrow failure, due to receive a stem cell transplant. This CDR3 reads CATSDGGTDTQYF. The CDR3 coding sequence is TGTGCCACCAGTGACGGAGGGACAGATACGCAGTATTTT.